The following is a T cell receptor beta chain sequence with its context. This CDR3 spans 16 amino acids. Germline V gene sequence: CDR1 SGHNT, CDR2 YENEEA. The germline V and J ends were trimmed by 4 bases and 3 bases, with 19 bases remaining between them. In the original workflow: Nucleated cell number was recorded as an estimate derived from reference gene primer amplification. Sequencing was performed with immunoSEQ multiplex PCR; in TCRdb, only in-frame clones are kept and a portion is missing. V and J calls plus clone size are reproduced from that table; the DNA served to infer D and trimming. Here the sample spans just over 150,000 clones, 85% to 90% being singletons. The record originates from a study of blood T cell repertoires in COVID-19.

The chain employs TRBV11-3 and TRBJ2-7, with D possibly TRBD1 on 6 matching bases. The TCR sequence derives from a woman between 40 and 50 years old with acute or convalescent COVID-19. The source material was peripheral blood. The CDR3 here is CASSSLIQGIGYEQYF. The CDR3 DNA follows: TGTGCCAGCAGCTCGCTAATACAGGGAATCGGCTACGAGCAGTACTTC.